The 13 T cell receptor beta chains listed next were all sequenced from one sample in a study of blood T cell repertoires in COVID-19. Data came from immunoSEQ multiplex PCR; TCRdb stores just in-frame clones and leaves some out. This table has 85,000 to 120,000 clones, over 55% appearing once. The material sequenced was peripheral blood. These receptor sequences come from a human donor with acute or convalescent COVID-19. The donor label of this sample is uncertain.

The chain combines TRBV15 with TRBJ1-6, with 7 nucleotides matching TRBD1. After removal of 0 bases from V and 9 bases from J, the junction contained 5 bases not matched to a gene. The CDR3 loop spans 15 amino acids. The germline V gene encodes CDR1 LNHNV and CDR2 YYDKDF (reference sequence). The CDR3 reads CATSRDEGASSPLHF. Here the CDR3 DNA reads TGTGCCACCAGCAGAGATGAGGGGGCTAGTTCACCCCTCCACTTT.

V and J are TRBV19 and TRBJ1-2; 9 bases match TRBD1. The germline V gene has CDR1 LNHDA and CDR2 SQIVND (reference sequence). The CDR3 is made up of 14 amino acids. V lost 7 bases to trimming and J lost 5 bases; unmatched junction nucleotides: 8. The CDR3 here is CASNFRDRVYGYTF. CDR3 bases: TGTGCCAGTAATTTCCGGGACAGGGTTTATGGCTACACCTTC.

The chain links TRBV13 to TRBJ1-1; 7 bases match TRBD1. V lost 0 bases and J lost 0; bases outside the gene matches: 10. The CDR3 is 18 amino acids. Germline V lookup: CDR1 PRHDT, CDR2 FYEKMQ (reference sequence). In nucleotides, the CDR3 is TGTGCCAGCAGCTTAGGCTTCGGGGACAGCAAATTGAACACTGAAGCTTTCTTT. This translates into CASSLGFGDSKLNTEAFF.

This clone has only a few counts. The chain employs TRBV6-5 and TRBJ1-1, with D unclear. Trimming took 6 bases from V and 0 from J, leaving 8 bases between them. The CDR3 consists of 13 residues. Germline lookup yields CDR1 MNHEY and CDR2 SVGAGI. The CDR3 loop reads CASRDYMNTEAFF. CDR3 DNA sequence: TGTGCCAGCAGGGACTACATGAACACTGAAGCTTTCTTT.

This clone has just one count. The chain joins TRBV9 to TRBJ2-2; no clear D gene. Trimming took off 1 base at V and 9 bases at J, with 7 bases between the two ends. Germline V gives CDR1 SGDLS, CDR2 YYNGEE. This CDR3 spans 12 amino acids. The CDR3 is CASSVSGWELFF. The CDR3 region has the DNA TGTGCCAGCAGCGTAAGTGGCTGGGAGCTGTTTTTT.

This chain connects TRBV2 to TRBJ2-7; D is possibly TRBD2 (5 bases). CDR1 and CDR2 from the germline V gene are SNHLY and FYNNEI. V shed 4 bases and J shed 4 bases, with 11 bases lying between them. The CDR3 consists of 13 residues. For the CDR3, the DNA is TGTGCCAGCAGTGCGCTCCGGAGGTACGAGCAGTACTTC. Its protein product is CASSALRRYEQYF. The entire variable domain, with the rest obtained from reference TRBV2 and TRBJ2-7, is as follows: EPEVTQTPSHQVTQMGQEVILRCVPISNHLYFYWYRQILGQKVEFLVSFYNNEISEKSEIFDDQFSVERPDGSNFTLKIRSTKLEDSAMYFCASSALRRYEQYFGPGTRLTVT.

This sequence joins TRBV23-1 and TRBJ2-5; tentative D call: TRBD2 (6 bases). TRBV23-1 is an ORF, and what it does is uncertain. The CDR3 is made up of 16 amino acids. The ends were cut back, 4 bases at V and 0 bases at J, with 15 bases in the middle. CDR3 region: CASSRRAGCYQETQYF. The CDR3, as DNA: TGCGCCAGCAGTCGGAGGGCAGGTTGTTACCAAGAGACCCAGTACTTC.

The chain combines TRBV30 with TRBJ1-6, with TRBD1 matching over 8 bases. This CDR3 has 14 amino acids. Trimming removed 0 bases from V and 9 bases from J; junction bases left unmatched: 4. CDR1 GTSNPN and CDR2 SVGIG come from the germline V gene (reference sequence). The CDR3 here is CAWSVQGATSPLHF. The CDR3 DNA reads TGTGCCTGGAGTGTTCAGGGGGCAACTTCACCCCTCCACTTT. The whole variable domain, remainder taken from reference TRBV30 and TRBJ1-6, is SQTIHQWPATLVQPVGSPLSLECTVEGTSNPNLYWYRQAAGRGLQLLFYSVGIGQISSEVPQNLSASRPQDRQFILSSKKLLLSDSGFYLCAWSVQGATSPLHFGNGTRLTVT.

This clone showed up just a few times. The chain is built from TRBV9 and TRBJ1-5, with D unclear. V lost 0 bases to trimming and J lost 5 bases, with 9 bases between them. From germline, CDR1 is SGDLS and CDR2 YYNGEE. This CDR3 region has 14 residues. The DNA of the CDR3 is TGTGCCAGCAGCGTAGGACCAGCGGATCAGCCCCAGCATTTT. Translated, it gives CASSVGPADQPQHF.

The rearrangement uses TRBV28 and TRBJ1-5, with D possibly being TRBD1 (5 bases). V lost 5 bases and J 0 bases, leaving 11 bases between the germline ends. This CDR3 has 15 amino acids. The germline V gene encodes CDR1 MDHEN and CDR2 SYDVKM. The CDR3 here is CASSKDSHSNQPQHF. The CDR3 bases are TGTGCCAGCAGTAAAGACAGCCATAGCAATCAGCCCCAGCATTTT.

The CDR3 DNA follows: TGTGCCAGCAGATCGAGGCAGGGGGTGGCGGACTATGGCTACACCTTC. It encodes CASRSRQGVADYGYTF. This chain links TRBV5-5 with TRBJ1-2; 7 bases are shared with TRBD1. The J segment lost 3 bases and the V segment lost 5 bases, leaving 13 bases of the junction unmatched. The CDR3 covers 16 residues. Germline-derived CDR1 and CDR2 are SGHKS and YYEKEE (reference sequence). Variable domain in full (rest from reference TRBV5-5 and TRBJ1-2): DAGVTQSPTHLIKTRGQQVTLRCSPISGHKSVSWYQQVLGQGPQFIFQYYEKEERGRGNFPDRFSARQFPNYSSELNVNALLLGDSALYLCASRSRQGVADYGYTFGSGTRLTVV.

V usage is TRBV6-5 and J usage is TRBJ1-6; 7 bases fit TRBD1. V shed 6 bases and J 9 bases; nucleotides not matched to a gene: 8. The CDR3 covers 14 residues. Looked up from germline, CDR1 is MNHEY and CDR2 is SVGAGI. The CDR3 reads CASSKMTGRSPLHF. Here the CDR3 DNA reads TGTGCCAGCAGCAAAATGACAGGGCGTTCACCCCTCCACTTT.

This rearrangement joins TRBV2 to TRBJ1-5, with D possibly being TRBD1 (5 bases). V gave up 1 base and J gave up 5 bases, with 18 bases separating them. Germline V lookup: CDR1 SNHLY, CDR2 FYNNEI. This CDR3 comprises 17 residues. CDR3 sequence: CASSEDGRGGVYQPQHF. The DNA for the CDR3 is TGTGCCAGCAGTGAAGATGGACGGGGAGGGGTGTATCAGCCCCAGCATTTT.